The 4 T cell receptor beta chains below come from one sample, sequenced in a study of post-analysis software for immune sequencing data. No antigen has been assigned to these receptors. Every TCR beta cDNA library bore unique molecular identifiers. TCRdb processed the PCR reads anew with MiXCR; each CDR3 protein has one entry. The sample lists some 800,000 distinct CDR3 sequences, under 60% occurring once. Study-level results: Included in a set of roughly five TRBV segments more frequent in patients than controls were TRBV5-6, TRBV5-1 and TRBV20-1.

Sequencing input: blood. These receptors originate from a girl aged 5-17 years with multiple sclerosis.

This clonotype has a handful of counts. V gene TRBV20-1 combines with J gene TRBJ2-3, with 8 bases that match TRBD2. After removal of 3 bases from V and 3 bases from J, the junction contained 8 bases not matched to a gene. This CDR3 has 15 amino acids. The germline gives CDR1 DFQATT, CDR2 SNEGSKA (reference sequence). Written as DNA, the CDR3 is TGCAGTGCTAGTGAGCGAGCGGGAGCTACAGATACGCAGTATTTT. This sequence encodes CSASERAGATDTQYF.

This clonotype appeared a few times. The V gene is TRBV15, the J gene TRBJ1-2; D might be TRBD1 (6 bases). Germline V gene data show CDR1 as LNHNV and CDR2 as YYDKDF (reference sequence). Trimming pared 1 base from V and 6 bases from J, leaving 21 bases between. The CDR3 runs 17 residues. CDR3 DNA sequence: TGTGCCACCAGCAGAGTCCCCACCGGGACAAGAGGCGATGGCTACACCTTC. The encoded protein is CATSRVPTGTRGDGYTF. The variable domain in full, with the rest retrieved from reference TRBV15 and TRBJ1-2, is DAMVIQNPRYQVTQFGKPVTLSCSQTLNHNVMYWYQQKSSQAPKLLFHYYDKDFNNEADTPDNFQSRRPNTSFCFLDIRSPGLGDTAMYLCATSRVPTGTRGDGYTFGSGTRLTVV.

The chain joins TRBV29-1 to TRBJ2-1; possibly TRBD2 for D (6 bases). The CDR3 covers 13 residues. Germline values: CDR1 SQVTM, CDR2 ANQGSEA. Trimming stripped 6 bases from V and 9 bases from J, with 18 bases between. The CDR3 here is CSVTDSGVPEQFF. The CDR3, as DNA: TGCAGCGTCACCGATTCGGGGGTACCTGAGCAGTTCTTC.

The chain employs TRBV6-5 and TRBJ2-5, with no clear D. Germline V gene data show CDR1 as MNHEY and CDR2 as SVGAGI. This CDR3 comprises 13 residues. The V end was cut by 6 bases, the J end by 1 base, with 9 bases between. The CDR3 protein is CASRSRAQETQYF. The CDR3 nucleotides read TGTGCCAGCAGAAGCCGGGCCCAAGAGACCCAGTACTTC.